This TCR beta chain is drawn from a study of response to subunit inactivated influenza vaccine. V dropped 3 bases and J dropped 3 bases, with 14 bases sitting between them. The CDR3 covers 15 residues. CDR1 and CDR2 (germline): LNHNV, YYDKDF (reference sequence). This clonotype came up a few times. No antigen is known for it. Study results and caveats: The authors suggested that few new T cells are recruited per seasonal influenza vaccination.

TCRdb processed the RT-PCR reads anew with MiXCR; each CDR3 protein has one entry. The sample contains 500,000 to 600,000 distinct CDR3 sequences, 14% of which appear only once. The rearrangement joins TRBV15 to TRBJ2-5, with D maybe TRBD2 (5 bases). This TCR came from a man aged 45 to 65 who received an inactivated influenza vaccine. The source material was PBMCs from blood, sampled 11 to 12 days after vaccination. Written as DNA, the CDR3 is TGTGCCACCAGCAGCACACGGGTCGGGGAAGAGACCCAGTACTTC. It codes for CATSSTRVGEETQYF.